Shown below are 27 T cell receptor beta chains from a single sample sequenced in a study of CD8 T cells in ankylosing spondylitis. One entry per CDR3 protein results from TCRdb running MiXCR on the 5' RACE reads. The sample holds 270,000 or so distinct CDR3 sequences, approximately 20% seen once. Sequenced: blood, either unsorted or a sorted T cell fraction (not recorded which). The receptors stem from a male donor with ankylosing spondylitis or in good health (not recorded which).

This clonotype was observed at least ten times. V and J are TRBV5-4 and TRBJ2-3; 15 positions match TRBD2. The CDR3 sequence is 20 residues long. The V gene end was trimmed by 0 bases and the J gene end by 0 bases; junction bases not matched to a gene: 8. Germline V gene lookup returns CDR1 SGHNT and CDR2 YYREEE (reference sequence). DNA for the CDR3: TGTGCCAGCAGCTTGGTGGGACTAGCGGGAGGCGGATATAGCACAGATACGCAGTATTTT. Its translation is CASSLVGLAGGGYSTDTQYF.

In this sample, this clonotype turned up a few times. The rearrangement links TRBV10-3 to TRBJ2-3; D possibly corresponds to TRBD2 (6 bases). V was trimmed by 2 bases and J by 2 bases, leaving 20 bases between them. CDR3 length: 18 amino acids. Germline assignment: CDR1 ENHRY and CDR2 SYGVKD. CDR3 sequence: CAISEPRGGAVLTDTQYF. The CDR3 DNA is TGTGCCATCAGTGAGCCGAGGGGCGGGGCGGTCCTCACAGATACGCAGTATTTT.

The chain carries TRBV20-1 and TRBJ2-7, with 8 positions matching TRBD2. Trimming removed 3 bases from V and 6 bases from J; junction bases left unmatched: 10. This CDR3 is built from 14 residues. Germline CDR1 and CDR2: DFQATT and SNEGSKA (reference sequence). This chain's CDR3 is CSASPGLASGEQYF. The CDR3 DNA is TGCAGTGCTAGCCCCGGACTAGCCTCTGGCGAGCAGTACTTC.

This clonotype was counted only a few times. The chain links TRBV6-1 to TRBJ1-1; possibly TRBD1 for D (5 bases). Germline lookup yields CDR1 MNHNS and CDR2 SASEGT. CDR3 length: 14 amino acids. V was cut by 8 bases and J by 3 bases, with 16 bases left in between. The CDR3, as DNA: TGTGCCAGCGAGCGGTCCGGGACCCACACTGAAGCTTTCTTT. Amino acids: CASERSGTHTEAFF.

This clonotype occurred many times. The chain carries TRBV9 and TRBJ2-7; D unclear. Between the trimmed V and J ends, which lost 3 bases and 1 base, there was a span of 8 bases. The CDR3 has 13 amino acids. Per the germline V gene, CDR1 is SGDLS and CDR2 is YYNGEE. The CDR3 sequence: CASSAGVSYEQYF. The CDR3 nucleotides read TGTGCCAGCAGCGCTGGGGTATCCTACGAGCAGTACTTC.

This clonotype was seen repeatedly, ten times or more. V usage is TRBV12-3 or TRBV12-4 and J usage is TRBJ2-6; D call uncertain. CDR3 length: 13 residues. V was shortened by 4 bases and J by 12 bases, with 13 bases between the two germline ends. The CDR3, as DNA: TGTGCCAGCAGTTCCGGGCCCAGCCCCGTCCTGACTTTC. Translation: CASSSGPSPVLTF.

The rearrangement uses TRBV29-1 and TRBJ2-7; TRBD1 is a possible D gene (5 bases). Per the germline V gene, CDR1 is SQVTM and CDR2 is ANQGSEA. This CDR3 has 13 amino acids. The V end was cut by 7 bases, the J end by 0 bases, with 13 bases between. The CDR3 reads CSGQGQSSYEQYF. The CDR3, as DNA: TGCAGCGGCCAGGGCCAGTCCTCCTACGAGCAGTACTTC.

This clonotype was counted many times. The chain uses TRBV4-1 and TRBJ1-2; D unresolved. Germline V lookup: CDR1 MGHRA, CDR2 YSYEKL. V lost 0 bases to trimming and J lost 6 bases, with 14 bases between them. The CDR3 has 15 residues. CDR3 bases: TGCGCCAGCAGCCAAGATCTGCCGGGGAACGATGGCTACACCTTC. As protein: CASSQDLPGNDGYTF.

This clonotype was detected only a few times. The chain recombines TRBV5-1 with TRBJ2-7; D not certain. Germline V CDR1 and CDR2: SGHRS, YFSETQ. The V end lost 4 bases, the J end lost 1 base, and 15 bases lay between the germline ends. The CDR3 sequence is 15 residues long. CDR3 in DNA: TGCGCCAGCAGCCGCCCCGACCAGCCTTCCTACGAGCAGTACTTC. Translation: CASSRPDQPSYEQYF. The whole variable domain, remainder taken from reference TRBV5-1 and TRBJ2-7, is KAGVTQTPRYLIKTRGQQVTLSCSPISGHRSVSWYQQTPGQGLQFLFEYFSETQRNKGNFPGRFSGRQFSNSRSEMNVSTLELGDSALYLCASSRPDQPSYEQYFGPGTRLTVT.

This chain joins TRBV4-1 and TRBJ2-3; 12 nucleotides agree with TRBD2. Trimming at V came to 0 bases and at J to 3 bases, leaving 4 bases not matched to a gene. CDR1 and CDR2 from the germline V gene are MGHRA and YSYEKL. This CDR3 is 17 amino acids long. CDR3 residues: CASSQDGTSGWTDTQYF. CDR3 coding DNA: TGCGCCAGCAGCCAAGACGGGACTAGCGGGTGGACAGATACGCAGTATTTT.

This sequence joins TRBV20-1 and TRBJ2-7; 14 positions agree with TRBD2. The germline V gene encodes CDR1 DFQATT and CDR2 SNEGSKA (reference sequence). This CDR3 has 15 amino acids. J lost 4 bases, V lost 0 bases, and 2 bases had no gene match. CDR3 sequence: CSARDGTSGSYEQYF. In DNA, the CDR3 is TGCAGTGCTAGAGATGGGACTAGCGGGAGTTACGAGCAGTACTTC.

The rearrangement uses TRBV4-1 and TRBJ2-3; no definite D call. CDR3 length: 14 residues. Trimming took off 4 bases at V and 0 bases at J, with 8 bases between the two ends. Germline V gene data show CDR1 as MGHRA and CDR2 as YSYEKL. Here the CDR3 DNA reads TGCGCCAGCAGCCTCAGGTTTAGCACAGATACGCAGTATTTT. It yields the protein CASSLRFSTDTQYF.

This clonotype was seen a few times. The chain employs TRBV11-2 and TRBJ2-1; D ambiguous. V lost 5 bases to trimming and J lost 6 bases, with 8 bases between them. The CDR3 loop spans 12 amino acids. Germline-derived CDR1 and CDR2 are SGHAT and FQNNGV. The CDR3 spells CASSPAPNEQFF. The CDR3 bases are TGTGCCAGCAGCCCCGCCCCCAATGAGCAGTTCTTC.

In its sample, this clonotype was seen a few times. The chain couples TRBV12-3 or TRBV12-4 to TRBJ2-1, with D uncertain. Trimming removed 2 bases from V and 5 bases from J, with 13 bases in between. This CDR3 is 15 amino acids long. CDR3 DNA sequence: TGTGCCAGCAGTTTAAATAATCACCACGACAATGAGCAGTTCTTC. Its protein product is CASSLNNHHDNEQFF.

This clonotype was picked up a small number of times. This chain connects TRBV12-3 or TRBV12-4 to TRBJ2-2; D unresolved. Trimming took 2 bases from V and 1 from J, leaving 8 bases between them. This CDR3 comprises 15 residues. The CDR3 coding sequence is TGTGCCAGCAGTTTAAGTGAACGGAACACCGGGGAGCTGTTTTTT. This sequence encodes CASSLSERNTGELFF.

V gene TRBV3-1 combines with J gene TRBJ2-7; D uncertain. The CDR3 spans 12 residues. The germline V and J ends were trimmed by 2 bases and 5 bases, with 7 bases remaining between them. The germline V gene encodes CDR1 LGHDT and CDR2 YNNKEL (reference sequence). The CDR3 DNA is TGTGCCAGCAGCCAAAACCCCAACGAGCAGTACTTC. Its protein is CASSQNPNEQYF.

The chain links TRBV20-1 to TRBJ2-1, with TRBD2 matching over 8 bases. The CDR3 covers 15 residues. In germline, CDR1 is DFQATT, CDR2 SNEGSKA (reference sequence). V trimming: 6 bases; J trimming: 4 bases; junction bases outside the gene matches: 11. The CDR3 reads CSASRVGGRYNEQFF. CDR3 nucleotide sequence: TGCAGTGCCAGTAGAGTGGGCGGGAGGTACAATGAGCAGTTCTTC.

The rearrangement links TRBV18 to TRBJ2-7; 10 bases agree with TRBD1. With 4 bases clipped from V and 6 bases from J, the junction kept 3 bases outside the gene matches. The CDR3 consists of 13 residues. CDR1 KGHSH and CDR2 LQKENI come from the germline V gene. CDR3 loop: CASSRTGGPEQYF. CDR3 nucleotide sequence: TGTGCCAGCTCACGGACAGGGGGTCCCGAGCAGTACTTC.

At least ten counts were recorded for this clonotype. The chain has TRBV5-1 and TRBJ1-1, with 8 bases matching TRBD1. Unmatched junction bases numbered 4, after V lost 6 bases and J lost 6 bases. The CDR3 is made up of 12 amino acids. CDR1 SGHRS and CDR2 YFSETQ come from the germline V gene. The CDR3 spells CASNGQGAEAFF. As DNA, the CDR3 is TGCGCCAGCAACGGACAGGGCGCTGAAGCTTTCTTT.

The chain recombines TRBV5-6 with TRBJ2-7; unclear D gene. Germline-derived CDR1 and CDR2 are SGHDT and YYEEEE. This CDR3 region has 14 residues. The V end was cut by 0 bases, the J end by 2 bases, with 9 bases between. In DNA, the CDR3 is TGTGCCAGCAGCTTGGATGGGTTCACCTACGAGCAGTACTTC. Protein product: CASSLDGFTYEQYF.

The table lists this clonotype with a few counts. The chain carries TRBV6-2 or TRBV6-3 and TRBJ2-3; D might be TRBD2 (6 bases). The CDR3 extends over 16 amino acids. Germline CDR1 reads MNHEY; CDR2 reads SVGEGT. Trimming removed 2 bases at V and 2 bases at J, with 14 bases between. The CDR3 nucleotides are TGTGCCAGCAGTTACGACCTAGCGCTAGTCACAGATACGCAGTATTTT. Its translation: CASSYDLALVTDTQYF.

This clonotype was seen only a few times. The rearrangement uses TRBV29-1 and TRBJ2-7; D possibly corresponds to TRBD1 (6 bases). V was shortened by 0 bases and J by 7 bases, with 13 bases between the two germline ends. The CDR3 is made up of 13 amino acids. Germline V CDR1 and CDR2: SQVTM, ANQGSEA. CDR3 region: CSVEEGGVGEQYF. The CDR3 nucleotides read TGCAGCGTTGAAGAAGGGGGAGTTGGGGAGCAGTACTTC.

CDR3 DNA sequence: TGCGCCAGCAGCTTGGACCATTCACCCCTCCACTTT. It encodes CASSLDHSPLHF. The chain combines TRBV5-1 with TRBJ1-6, with D uncertain. Germline CDR1 SGHRS, CDR2 YFSETQ. The ends were cut back, 0 bases at V and 8 bases at J, with 3 bases in the middle. This CDR3 has 12 residues.

The genes are TRBV29-1 and TRBJ2-7; D is uncertain. Looked up from germline, CDR1 is SQVTM and CDR2 is ANQGSEA. V was trimmed by 4 bases and J by 6 bases, leaving 13 bases between them. This CDR3 spans 12 amino acids. The CDR3 nucleotides read TGCAGCGTTGTTGATGGGCAGTTCGAGCAGTACTTC. Protein: CSVVDGQFEQYF.

This clonotype was counted a few times. This chain uses TRBV10-3 with TRBJ2-3; 13 bases are a match to TRBD2. Germline values: CDR1 ENHRY, CDR2 SYGVKD. The CDR3 spans 17 residues. V lost 6 bases, J lost 0 bases, and 6 bases stayed unmatched. DNA of the CDR3: TGTGCCATCAGCGGGACTAGCGGGGACTCTAGCACAGATACGCAGTATTTT. It specifies CAISGTSGDSSTDTQYF.

The chain recombines TRBV3-1 with TRBJ2-7; no clear D. Germline V gene data show CDR1 as LGHDT and CDR2 as YNNKEL (reference sequence). Trimming removed 6 bases at V and 5 bases at J, with 14 bases between. This CDR3 comprises 13 residues. The chain's CDR3 is CASSPLGPNEQYF. In DNA, the CDR3 is TGTGCCAGCAGTCCCCTTGGTCCTAACGAGCAGTACTTC.

This clonotype was counted only a few times. The chain couples TRBV5-6 to TRBJ2-5, with D uncertain. The CDR3 length is 16 residues. From germline, CDR1 is SGHDT and CDR2 YYEEEE. Trimming removed 0 bases from V and 5 bases from J, with 17 bases in between. The CDR3 nucleotides are TGTGCCAGCAGCTTGGCCATGGGTAGTCCGGCTGAGACCCAGTACTTC. The encoded protein is CASSLAMGSPAETQYF.